The rows below give T cell receptor beta chains drawn from one sample of a study of T cells after yellow fever vaccination. MiXCR was run by TCRdb on the 5' RACE reads, yielding one entry per CDR3 protein. The sample lists 29,000 or so distinct CDR3 sequences, around 5% occurring once. The starting material was CD8+ T cells sorted from PBMCs, obtained 10 days after the yellow fever booster vaccination. The receptors shown here come from a man in his thirties or forties who received the YFV17D yellow fever vaccine. Both conserved end residues are trimmed from each CDR3. A D gene is named only where the DNA matches it firmly. Expanded clones get a size class; other rows say once, few or many, or leave the size out.

D gene	clone size	V gene	CDR3 protein
TRBD2	many	TRBV12-3/TRBV12-4	ASSSGLFSTDTQY
TRBD2	many	TRBV7-3	ASSSIAGPQETQY
-	few	TRBV27	ASSRSGEWGNEQF
-	many	TRBV29-1	SVGRTNTGELF
TRBD2	many	TRBV29-1	SVEEGSGTDTQY
-	few	TRBV12-3/TRBV12-4	ASSFGGDYEQY
-	many	TRBV3-1	ASSQASGTDTQY
-	many	TRBV12-3/TRBV12-4	ASSDPGTFRTDTQY
TRBD2	many	TRBV10-3	AISETGLAGLYEQY
-	-	TRBV7-9	ASSPGFNEQF
-	many	TRBV28	ASSLSGLGREARNTGELF
TRBD1	many	TRBV7-9	ASSSVTGAREQY
-	many	TRBV6-2/TRBV6-3	ASSYRYEQY
-	many	TRBV7-9	ASFDTGGYEQY
-	many	TRBV19	ASTMSGELF
-	few	TRBV15	ATSRGGSGANVLT
TRBD1	many	TRBV29-1	SAGQGAGYGYT
TRBD2	many	TRBV5-6	ASSTGTRDNEQF
-	many	TRBV9	ASSPPVDEQF
-	many	TRBV29-1	SVVGLAYNEQF
-	few	TRBV30	AWMGGNFYEQY
TRBD2	many	TRBV5-1	ASSWSGTEQY
-	many	TRBV19	ASSTPGYEQY
TRBD2	many	TRBV11-2	ASSGLADKGGGTDTQY
-	many	TRBV7-3	ASSLAGGSGYEQY
TRBD2	many	TRBV14	ASSPPRTSLTDTQY
-	many	TRBV5-1	ASSASRTGTISYEQY